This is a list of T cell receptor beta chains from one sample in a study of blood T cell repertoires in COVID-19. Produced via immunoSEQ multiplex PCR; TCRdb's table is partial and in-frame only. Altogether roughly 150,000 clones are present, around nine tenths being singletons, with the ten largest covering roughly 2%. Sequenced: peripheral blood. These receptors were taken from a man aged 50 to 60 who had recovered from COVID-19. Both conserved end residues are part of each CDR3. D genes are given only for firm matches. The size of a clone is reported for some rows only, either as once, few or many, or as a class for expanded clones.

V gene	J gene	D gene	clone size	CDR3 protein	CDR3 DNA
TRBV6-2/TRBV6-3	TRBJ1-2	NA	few	CASSYSRQGNGYTF	TGTGCCAGCAGTTACTCGAGGCAGGGAAATGGCTACACCTTC
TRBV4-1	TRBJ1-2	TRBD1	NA	CASSQDPRGSYGYTF	TGCGCCAGCAGCCAAGATCCCAGGGGGTCCTATGGCTACACCTTC
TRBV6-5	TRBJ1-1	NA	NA	CASRTTGPNTEAFF	TGTGCCAGCAGGACAACAGGGCCGAACACTGAAGCTTTCTTT
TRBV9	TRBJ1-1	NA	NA	CASSVGLQNTEAFF	TGTGCCAGCAGCGTGGGACTTCAGAACACTGAAGCTTTCTTT
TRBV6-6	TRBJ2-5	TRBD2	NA	CASSSGRLAAWETQYF	TGTGCCAGCAGTTCGGGGCGACTAGCGGCTTGGGAGACCCAGTACTTC
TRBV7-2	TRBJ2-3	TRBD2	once	CASSSRLAGAGGTDTQYF	TGTGCCAGCAGCTCAAGACTAGCGGGAGCGGGAGGCACAGATACGCAGTATTTT
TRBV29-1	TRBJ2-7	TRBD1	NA	CSVSDRGYYEQYF	TGCAGCGTTTCCGACAGGGGGTACTACGAGCAGTACTTC
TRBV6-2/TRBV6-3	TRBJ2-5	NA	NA	CASSYGGGAQETQYF	TGTGCCAGCAGTTACGGCGGGGGCGCTCAAGAGACCCAGTACTTC
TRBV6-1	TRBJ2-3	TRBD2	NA	CASSEGPSGSADTQYF	TGTGCCAGCAGTGAAGGCCCTAGCGGGAGTGCCGATACGCAGTATTTT
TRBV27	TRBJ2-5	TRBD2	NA	CASSLSGSGETQYF	TGTGCCAGCAGTTTAAGCGGGAGTGGTGAGACCCAGTACTTC
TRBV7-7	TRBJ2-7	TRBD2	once	CASSPNSGSPYEQYF	TGTGCCAGCAGTCCTAATAGCGGGAGCCCCTACGAGCAGTACTTC
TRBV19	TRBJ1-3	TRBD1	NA	CASSIYRGHGNTIYF	TGTGCCAGTAGTATTTACAGGGGGCATGGAAACACCATATATTTT
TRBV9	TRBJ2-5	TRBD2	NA	CASSPVIGGVQETQYF	TGTGCCAGCAGCCCTGTCATTGGGGGGGTACAAGAGACCCAGTACTTC
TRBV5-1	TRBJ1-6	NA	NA	CASSLGDLNSPLHF	TGCGCCAGCAGCTTGGGGGACTTGAATTCACCCCTCCACTTT
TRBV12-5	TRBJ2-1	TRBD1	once	CASGTGTGANEQFF	TGTGCTAGTGGAACCGGGACAGGAGCGAATGAGCAGTTCTTC
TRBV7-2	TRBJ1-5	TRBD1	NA	CASSLGGTGSQQPQHF	TGTGCCAGCAGCTTAGGGGGGACAGGGAGTCAACAGCCCCAGCATTTT
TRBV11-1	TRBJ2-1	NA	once	CASSLGGSSSNEQFF	TGTGCCAGCAGCTTAGGTGGGAGTAGTAGTAATGAGCAGTTCTTC
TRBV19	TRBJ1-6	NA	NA	CASSIPGHLNNSPLHF	TGTGCCAGTAGTATCCCCGGACACCTAAATAATTCACCCCTCCACTTT
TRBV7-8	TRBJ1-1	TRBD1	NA	CASSWGDRGVTEAFF	TGTGCCAGCAGCTGGGGGGACAGGGGAGTCACTGAAGCTTTCTTT
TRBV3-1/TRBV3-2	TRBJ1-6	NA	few	CASSQVPQGFNSPLHF	TGTGCCAGCAGCCAAGTACCCCAGGGATTTAATTCACCCCTCCACTTT
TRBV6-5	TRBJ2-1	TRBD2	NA	CASSSPGTSIYNEQFF	TGTGCCAGCAGTTCCCCAGGGACTAGCATCTACAATGAGCAGTTCTTC
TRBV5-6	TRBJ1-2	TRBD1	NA	CASSFSGTEDYYGYTF	TGTGCCAGCAGCTTTTCCGGGACAGAGGACTACTATGGCTACACCTTC
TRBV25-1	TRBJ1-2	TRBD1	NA	CASKRGRDYGYTF	TGTGCCAGCAAAAGGGGGCGCGACTATGGCTACACCTTC
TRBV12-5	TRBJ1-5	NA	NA	CASGLIIGSGSNQPQHF	TGTGCTAGTGGTTTGATAATAGGATCCGGGAGCAATCAGCCCCAGCATTTT
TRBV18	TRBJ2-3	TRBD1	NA	CASSPLRDRATDTQYF	TGTGCCAGCTCACCCCTCCGGGACAGGGCCACAGATACGCAGTATTTT
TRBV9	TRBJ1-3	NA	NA	CASSPPAGNTIYF	TGTGCCAGCAGCCCTCCCGCTGGAAACACCATATATTTT
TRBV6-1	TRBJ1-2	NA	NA	CASSEGGLHSYGYTF	TGTGCCAGCAGTGAAGGGGGCCTCCATTCCTATGGCTACACCTTC
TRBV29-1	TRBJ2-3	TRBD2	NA	CSVDGGRRTDTQYF	TGCAGCGTTGATGGCGGGAGGAGAACAGATACGCAGTATTTT
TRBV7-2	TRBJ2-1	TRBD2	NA	CASSLALSSGAEQFF	TGTGCCAGCAGCTTAGCGCTGTCTAGCGGAGCTGAGCAGTTCTTC
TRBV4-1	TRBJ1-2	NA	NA	CASSPARLGGGHGYTF	TGCGCCAGCAGCCCAGCACGTTTGGGGGGGGGCCACGGCTACACCTTC
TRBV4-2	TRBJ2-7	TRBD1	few	CASSHQAGDRVDEQYF	TGTGCCAGCAGCCACCAAGCTGGTGACAGGGTAGACGAGCAGTACTTC
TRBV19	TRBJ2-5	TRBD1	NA	CASSPTGTAQETQYF	TGTGCCAGTAGTCCGACCGGGACAGCCCAAGAGACCCAGTACTTC
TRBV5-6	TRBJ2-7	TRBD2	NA	CASSFLAEHYEQYF	TGTGCCAGCAGCTTCCTAGCGGAGCACTACGAGCAGTACTTC
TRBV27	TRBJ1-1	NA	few	CASSLGAGNTEAFF	TGTGCCAGCAGTTTAGGGGCAGGGAACACTGAAGCTTTCTTT
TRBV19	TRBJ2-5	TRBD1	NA	CASRNLRDRGGETQYF	TGTGCCAGTAGAAACCTGCGGGACAGGGGAGGGGAGACCCAGTACTTC
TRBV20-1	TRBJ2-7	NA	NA	CSLSAGYEQYF	TGCAGCTTATCCGCCGGCTACGAGCAGTACTTC
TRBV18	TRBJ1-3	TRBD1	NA	CASSLIGTAPGNTIYF	TGTGCCAGCTCACTCATAGGGACAGCGCCTGGAAACACCATATATTTT
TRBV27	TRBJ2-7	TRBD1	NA	CASSATAGGLYEQYF	TGTGCCAGCAGTGCTACGGCAGGGGGCCTTTACGAGCAGTACTTC
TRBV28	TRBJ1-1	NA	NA	CASSLPSGGPTEAFF	TGTGCCAGCAGTTTACCCTCGGGGGGACCCACTGAAGCTTTCTTT
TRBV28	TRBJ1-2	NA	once	CASSPNGQSYGYTF	TGTGCCAGCAGCCCTAATGGACAGAGCTATGGCTACACCTTC
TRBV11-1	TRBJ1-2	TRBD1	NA	CASSSQTGEDTF	TGTGCCAGCAGCTCCCAAACAGGGGAAGACACCTTC
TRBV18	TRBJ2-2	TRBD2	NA	CASSLVTSANTGELFF	TGTGCCAGCTCACTCGTGACTAGCGCGAACACCGGGGAGCTGTTTTTT
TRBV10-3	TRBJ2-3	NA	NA	CAISEPLGRGSTDTQYF	TGTGCCATCAGTGAGCCCTTAGGTCGGGGGAGCACAGATACGCAGTATTTT
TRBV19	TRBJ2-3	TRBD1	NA	CASSVHGTGGTDTQYF	TGTGCCAGTAGTGTGCACGGGACAGGGGGGACAGATACGCAGTATTTT
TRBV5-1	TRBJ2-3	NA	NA	CASSPEGIGVDTQYF	TGCGCCAGCAGCCCGGAGGGCATTGGGGTAGATACGCAGTATTTT